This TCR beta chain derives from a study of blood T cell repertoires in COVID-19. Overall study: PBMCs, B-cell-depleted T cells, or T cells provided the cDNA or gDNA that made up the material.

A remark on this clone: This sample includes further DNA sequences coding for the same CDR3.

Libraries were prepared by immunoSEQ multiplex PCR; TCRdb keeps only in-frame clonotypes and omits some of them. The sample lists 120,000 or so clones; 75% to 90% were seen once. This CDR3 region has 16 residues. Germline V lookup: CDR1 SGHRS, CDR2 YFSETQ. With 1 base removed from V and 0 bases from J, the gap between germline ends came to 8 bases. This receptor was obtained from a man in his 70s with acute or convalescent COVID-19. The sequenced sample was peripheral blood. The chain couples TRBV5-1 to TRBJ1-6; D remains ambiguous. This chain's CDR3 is CASSLLGSSYNSPLHF. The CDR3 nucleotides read TGCGCCAGCAGCTTGTTGGGGAGCTCCTATAATTCACCCCTCCACTTT.